The 28 T cell receptor beta chains given below trace back to one sample, sequenced in a study of graft-versus-host responses after intestinal transplantation. Measured with immunoSEQ multiplex PCR; TCRdb has only the in-frame clones, and not every one. The table lists some 4,000 clones, 72% of them singletons. Graft tissue processing released intraepithelial and lamina propria lymphocytes. Sequencing was performed on ileum tissue, taken 1,000 to 1,300 days after intestinal transplantation. The receptors here all came from a human patient who received an intestinal transplant, so some T cells may come from the graft donor.

This clone has just one count. V is TRBV5-1 and J is TRBJ1-1, with TRBD1 as a possible D gene (6 bases). The CDR3 contains 14 residues. Per germline, CDR1 SGHRS and CDR2 YFSETQ. With 2 bases removed from V and 1 base from J, the gap between germline ends came to 9 bases. The CDR3 protein is CASSFAGANTEAFF. The CDR3 coding sequence is TGCGCCAGCAGCTTTGCAGGGGCGAACACTGAAGCTTTCTTT.

This chain joins TRBV14 and TRBJ2-1, with D possibly TRBD1 on 6 matching bases. The CDR3 is made up of 14 amino acids. The germline gives CDR1 SGHDN, CDR2 FVKESK. V dropped 3 bases and J dropped 4 bases, with 10 bases sitting between them. CDR3 residues: CASSHHGQYNEQFF. The CDR3 DNA reads as TGTGCCAGCAGCCACCACGGACAGTACAATGAGCAGTTCTTC.

V is TRBV5-1 and J is TRBJ2-7, with 11 bases identical to TRBD1. The CDR3 spans 14 residues. Germline V lookup: CDR1 SGHRS, CDR2 YFSETQ. Trimming removed 5 bases from V and 2 bases from J; junction bases left unmatched: 3. CDR3 DNA sequence: TGCGCCAGCAGACCGGGACAGGGGGCCTACGAGCAGTACTTC. It translates to CASRPGQGAYEQYF. Full variable domain (rest looked up from reference TRBV5-1 and TRBJ2-7): KAGVTQTPRYLIKTRGQQVTLSCSPISGHRSVSWYQQTPGQGLQFLFEYFSETQRNKGNFPGRFSGRQFSNSRSEMNVSTLELGDSALYLCASRPGQGAYEQYFGPGTRLTVT.

Concerning this clone: The sample has other DNA sequences that encode this CDR3 too. This chain joins TRBV19 and TRBJ1-5, with D unresolved. Trimming cost V 4 bases and J 3 bases, with 16 bases left between them. CDR3 size: 16 residues. Germline V gives CDR1 LNHDA, CDR2 SQIVND (reference sequence). CDR3 nucleotides: TGTGCCAGTAGTACCCCGGACCGCGGACTCAATCAGCCCCAGCATTTT. It yields the protein CASSTPDRGLNQPQHF.

The chain has TRBV6-1 and TRBJ1-2, with unresolved D. CDR3 length: 15 residues. Germline V gene sequence: CDR1 MNHNS, CDR2 SASEGT. Trimming left V 8 bases short and J 5 bases short, with 21 bases between. CDR3 loop: CASGSRAAGPYGYTF. The CDR3 region has the DNA TGTGCCAGCGGGTCCCGGGCGGCAGGCCCTTATGGCTACACCTTC.

The rearrangement uses TRBV5-6 and TRBJ2-2, with a possible D match to TRBD2 (6 bases). The CDR3 sequence is 14 residues long. V shed 5 bases and J shed 3 bases, with 11 bases lying between them. The germline V gene has CDR1 SGHDT and CDR2 YYEEEE. Here the CDR3 reads CASREGLDTGELFF. The CDR3 coding sequence is TGTGCCAGCAGGGAGGGACTTGACACCGGGGAGCTGTTTTTT. Supplemented by reference TRBV5-6 and TRBJ2-2, the full variable domain reads DAGVTQSPTHLIKTRGQQVTLRCSPKSGHDTVSWYQQALGQGPQFIFQYYEEEERQRGNFPDRFSGHQFPNYSSELNVNALLLGDSALYLCASREGLDTGELFFGEGSRLTVL.

The chain uses TRBV19 and TRBJ1-2, with D possibly being TRBD1 (6 bases). Trimming stripped 4 bases from V and 4 bases from J, with 13 bases between. CDR1 and CDR2 from the germline V gene are LNHDA and SQIVND (reference sequence). The CDR3 length is 14 residues. The CDR3 reads CASSRQDSPYGYTF. CDR3 DNA sequence: TGTGCCAGTAGTAGACAGGATTCCCCCTATGGCTACACCTTC. Full variable domain (missing parts from reference TRBV19 and TRBJ1-2): DGGITQSPKYLFRKEGQNVTLSCEQNLNHDAMYWYRQDPGQGLRLIYYSQIVNDFQKGDIAEGYSVSREKKESFPLTVTSAQKNPTAFYLCASSRQDSPYGYTFGSGTRLTVV.

The gene calls are TRBV2 and TRBJ2-7; no reliable D call. Trimming took 5 bases from V and 0 from J, leaving 2 bases between them. The CDR3 is 11 amino acids. From germline, CDR1 is SNHLY and CDR2 FYNNEI. The chain's CDR3 is CASSTSYEQYF. In nucleotides, the CDR3 is TGTGCCAGCAGTACCTCCTACGAGCAGTACTTC. The full variable domain, completed using reference TRBV2 and TRBJ2-7, is EPEVTQTPSHQVTQMGQEVILRCVPISNHLYFYWYRQILGQKVEFLVSFYNNEISEKSEIFDDQFSVERPDGSNFTLKIRSTKLEDSAMYFCASSTSYEQYFGPGTRLTVT.

The rearrangement uses TRBV7-2 and TRBJ2-3, with TRBD2 matching over 15 bases. Per germline, CDR1 SGHTA and CDR2 FQGNSA. J was trimmed by 5 bases and V by 4 bases; bases with no gene match: 4. This CDR3 is 16 amino acids long. The CDR3 is CASSSGLAGGGDTQYF. DNA of the CDR3: TGTGCCAGCAGCTCGGGACTAGCGGGGGGTGGAGATACGCAGTATTTT.

This clone was seen only a few times. This rearrangement joins TRBV19 to TRBJ1-4; D is perhaps TRBD1 (6 bases). CDR3 length: 13 residues. V lost 6 bases, J lost 8 bases, and 13 bases lay in between. Germline CDR1 and CDR2: LNHDA and SQIVND (reference sequence). CDR3 region: CASSAGQREKLFF. CDR3 sequence (DNA): TGTGCCAGTAGCGCGGGACAAAGGGAAAAACTGTTTTTT.

CDR3 sequence reads: CASSQRSGSRNEQYF. For the CDR3, the DNA is TGCGCCAGCAGCCAGCGCAGCGGGAGTCGCAACGAGCAGTACTTC. The genes are TRBV4-1 and TRBJ2-7; TRBD2 matches at 8 bases. The germline V gene encodes CDR1 MGHRA and CDR2 YSYEKL. J lost 5 bases, V lost 3 bases, and 9 bases had no gene match. The CDR3 loop spans 15 amino acids.

The rearrangement uses TRBV6-5 and TRBJ2-7; the match to TRBD1 covers 9 bases. CDR3 length: 14 amino acids. CDR1 and CDR2 from the germline V gene are MNHEY and SVGAGI. The V and J ends lost 2 bases and 5 bases, in that order; junction bases with no gene match: 4. As DNA, the CDR3 is TGTGCCAGCAGTTACCGGGACAGGGCTAACGAGCAGTACTTC. Protein product: CASSYRDRANEQYF.

This chain links TRBV5-6 with TRBJ1-6; no clear D. Per the germline V gene, CDR1 is SGHDT and CDR2 is YYEEEE. CDR3 length: 15 amino acids. V lost 1 base and J 9 bases, leaving 14 bases between the germline ends. The CDR3 loop reads CASSLFVFRGSPLHF. The CDR3 region has the DNA TGTGCCAGCAGCTTGTTTGTCTTTCGGGGTTCACCCCTCCACTTT.

This sequence joins TRBV5-5 and TRBJ2-3; 8 bases are a match to TRBD2. The CDR3 has 15 residues. J lost 1 base, V lost 3 bases, and 4 bases had no gene match. Germline V gene data show CDR1 as SGHKS and CDR2 as YYEKEE (reference sequence). In DNA form, the CDR3 reads TGTGCCAGCAGCTCCCACGGGGGGGGCACAGATACGCAGTATTTT. It translates to CASSSHGGGTDTQYF.

The V call is TRBV7-2, the J call TRBJ1-5, with D perhaps TRBD1 (6 bases). Between the trimmed V and J ends, which lost 4 bases and 2 bases, there was a span of 6 bases. The CDR3 runs 13 residues. Germline-derived CDR1 and CDR2 are SGHTA and FQGNSA. Written as DNA, the CDR3 is TGTGCCAGCAGCTACAGGGGCAATCAGCCCCAGCATTTT. Amino acid sequence: CASSYRGNQPQHF.

The chain uses TRBV5-4 and TRBJ2-3; D may be TRBD2 (7 bases). From germline, CDR1 is SGHNT and CDR2 YYREEE (reference sequence). Deletions cut 9 bases from V and 0 bases from J, with 17 bases between. The CDR3 length is 15 residues. DNA for the CDR3: TGTGCCACTCGTCCGAGCGGGACAAGCACAGATACGCAGTATTTT. Its protein product is CATRPSGTSTDTQYF.

The chain carries TRBV2 and TRBJ1-5; 9 positions agree with TRBD1. The V and J ends lost 0 bases and 2 bases, in that order; junction bases with no gene match: 17. The CDR3 length is 21 residues. Germline assignment: CDR1 SNHLY and CDR2 FYNNEI. CDR3: CASSEALGTGWNWVGNQPQHF. The DNA of the CDR3 is TGTGCCAGCAGTGAAGCGCTTGGGACAGGGTGGAATTGGGTGGGCAATCAGCCCCAGCATTTT.

The chain is built from TRBV28 and TRBJ1-5, with 7 bases matching TRBD1. The V gene end was trimmed by 6 bases and the J gene end by 3 bases; junction bases not matched to a gene: 14. CDR3 length: 17 residues. Germline V gives CDR1 MDHEN, CDR2 SYDVKM. The CDR3 sequence is CASSVENRGQTNQPQHF. The CDR3 DNA is TGTGCCAGCAGCGTCGAAAATCGGGGACAGACCAATCAGCCCCAGCATTTT.

The V call is TRBV28, the J call TRBJ1-3; D may be TRBD1 (5 bases). Between the trimmed V and J ends, which lost 6 bases and 0 bases, there was a span of 12 bases. The V gene's germline CDR1 is MDHEN and CDR2 SYDVKM. The CDR3 runs to 15 residues. CDR3 DNA sequence: TGTGCCAGCAGCCGAGGGACGCGCTCTGGAAACACCATATATTTT. This translates into CASSRGTRSGNTIYF.

This sequence joins TRBV29-1 and TRBJ1-1, with D possibly matching TRBD1 (6 bases). The V and J ends lost 4 bases and 1 base respectively, with 13 bases between them. Germline V gene sequence: CDR1 SQVTM, CDR2 ANQGSEA. The CDR3 is made up of 14 amino acids. The CDR3 bases are TGCAGCGTTGGAGCAGGGGTGGGGAACACTGAAGCTTTCTTT. It is translated as CSVGAGVGNTEAFF.

The chain carries TRBV7-6 and TRBJ2-7; 9 bases match TRBD2. The CDR3 runs to 14 residues. CDR1 is SGHVS, CDR2 FNYEAQ, per germline. After removal of 2 bases from V and 2 bases from J, the junction contained 1 base not matched to a gene. Here the CDR3 DNA reads TGTGCCAGCAGCTTAAGCGGGGGGCCCTACGAGCAGTACTTC. Translated: CASSLSGGPYEQYF.

The V gene is TRBV30, the J gene TRBJ2-2; D is uncertain. In germline, CDR1 is GTSNPN, CDR2 SVGIG (reference sequence). Trimming removed 1 base at V and 6 bases at J, with 6 bases between. The CDR3 is made up of 12 amino acids. The CDR3 region is CAWSEDAGELFF. CDR3 sequence (DNA): TGTGCCTGGAGTGAGGACGCCGGGGAGCTGTTTTTT.

This clone was observed a few times. The CDR3 reads CASSQDSRSYNEQFF. CDR3 sequence (DNA): TGTGCCAGCAGCCAAGATTCCCGGAGCTACAATGAGCAGTTCTTC. The gene calls are TRBV14 and TRBJ2-1; no reliable D call. Germline V gene sequence: CDR1 SGHDN, CDR2 FVKESK. CDR3 size: 15 residues. V lost 0 bases and J 3 bases, leaving 9 bases between the germline ends.

J is TRBJ1-2 and V is TRBV29-1; 7 bases are shared with TRBD1. Germline V CDR1 and CDR2: SQVTM, ANQGSEA. This CDR3 region has 11 residues. After removal of 4 bases from V and 4 bases from J, the junction contained 0 bases not matched to a gene. The chain's CDR3 is CSVGDSYGYTF. The CDR3 region has the DNA TGCAGCGTTGGGGACAGCTATGGCTACACCTTC.

This sequence joins TRBV27 and TRBJ2-2, with a weak D call TRBD1 (6 bases). This CDR3 comprises 13 residues. Germline values: CDR1 MNHEY, CDR2 SMNVEV (reference sequence). V dropped 6 bases and J dropped 6 bases, with 11 bases sitting between them. The CDR3 DNA sequence: TGTGCCAGCAGGCCACAGGGTCCCGGGGAGCTGTTTTTT. This gives the protein CASRPQGPGELFF.

This clone was seen a few times. This chain uses TRBV7-2 with TRBJ2-1; D is perhaps TRBD2 (5 bases). The length of the CDR3 is 13 residues. The V end lost 3 bases, the J end lost 8 bases, and 11 bases lay between the germline ends. Germline CDR1 SGHTA, CDR2 FQGNSA. CDR3 in amino acids: CASSLGQRHEQFF. The CDR3 bases are TGTGCCAGCAGCTTGGGTCAGCGGCATGAGCAGTTCTTC.

This chain joins TRBV6-1 and TRBJ1-1, with D possibly matching TRBD1 (5 bases). The germline V gene has CDR1 MNHNS and CDR2 SASEGT. The germline V and J ends were trimmed by 2 bases and 4 bases, with 17 bases remaining between them. The CDR3 consists of 16 residues. The CDR3 reads CASSERTQALLTEAFF. CDR3 nucleotides: TGTGCCAGCAGTGAACGGACACAGGCCCTGCTCACTGAAGCTTTCTTT.

The chain recombines TRBV19 with TRBJ2-1; D perhaps matches TRBD2 (5 bases). The germline V and J ends were trimmed by 3 bases and 0 bases, with 9 bases remaining between them. This CDR3 has 15 residues. Germline V CDR1 and CDR2: LNHDA, SQIVND (reference sequence). The CDR3 nucleotides read TGTGCCAGTAGTATGAGTGGGAGCTCCTACAATGAGCAGTTCTTC. Protein sequence: CASSMSGSSYNEQFF.